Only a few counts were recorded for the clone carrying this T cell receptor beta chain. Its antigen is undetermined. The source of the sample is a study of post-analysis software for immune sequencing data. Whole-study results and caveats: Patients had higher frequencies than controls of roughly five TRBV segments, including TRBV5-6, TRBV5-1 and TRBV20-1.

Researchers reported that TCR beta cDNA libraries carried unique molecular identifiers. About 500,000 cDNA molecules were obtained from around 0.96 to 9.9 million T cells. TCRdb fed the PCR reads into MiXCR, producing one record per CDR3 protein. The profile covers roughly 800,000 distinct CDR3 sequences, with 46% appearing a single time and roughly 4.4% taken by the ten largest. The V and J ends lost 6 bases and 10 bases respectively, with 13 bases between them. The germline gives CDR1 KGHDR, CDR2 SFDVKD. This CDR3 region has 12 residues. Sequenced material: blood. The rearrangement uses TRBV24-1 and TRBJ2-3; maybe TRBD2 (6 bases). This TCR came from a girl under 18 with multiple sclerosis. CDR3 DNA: TGTGCCACCAGTCGAGGGGAGGACGCGCAGTATTTT. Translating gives CATSRGEDAQYF.